Below are 10 T cell receptor beta chains sequenced from a single sample in a study of blood T cell repertoires in COVID-19. The data were produced by immunoSEQ multiplex PCR, yet TCRdb's version contains in-frame clones alone and is incomplete. The repertoire consists of 310,000 or so clones, with about 87% occurring once and the leading ten covering around 9%. The sequenced material came from PBMCs or T cells enriched from blood (not recorded which). These receptors were obtained from a young woman who had recovered from COVID-19.

The J gene is TRBJ2-1, the V gene TRBV20-1, with D possibly matching TRBD2 (5 bases). V was shortened by 3 bases and J by 5 bases, with 5 bases between the two germline ends. Per the germline V gene, CDR1 is DFQATT and CDR2 is SNEGSKA (reference sequence). CDR3 length: 11 amino acids. The CDR3 is CSASGDNEQFF. The CDR3 DNA reads as TGCAGTGCTAGCGGGGACAATGAGCAGTTCTTC.

The rearrangement links TRBV2 to TRBJ2-7, with TRBD1 matching over 8 bases. Germline CDR1 reads SNHLY; CDR2 reads FYNNEI. CDR3 length: 11 amino acids. Losses at the gene ends were 11 bases for V and 4 bases for J; bases not matched to a gene: 4. For the CDR3, the DNA is TGTGCCGTAGGACAGGGTTACGAGCAGTACTTC. This gives the protein CAVGQGYEQYF.

The rearrangement links TRBV5-6 to TRBJ1-4; D uncertain. V was pared by 4 bases and J by 0 bases, with 10 bases between. Germline-derived CDR1 and CDR2 are SGHDT and YYEEEE. This CDR3 spans 15 amino acids. DNA of the CDR3: TGTGCCAGCAGCCGGGGAGTTTCAACTAATGAAAAACTGTTTTTT. Amino acid sequence: CASSRGVSTNEKLFF.

J is TRBJ2-7 and V is TRBV10-3, with a possible D match to TRBD2 (6 bases). This CDR3 is 14 amino acids long. V lost 0 bases to trimming and J lost 5 bases, with 11 bases between them. CDR1 is ENHRY, CDR2 SYGVKD, per germline. Here the CDR3 reads CAISESGGSHEQYF. The CDR3 bases are TGTGCCATCAGTGAGTCGGGGGGTTCCCACGAGCAGTACTTC.

As for this clone: The junction and the germline gene differ at one end; a read error may be behind it. V and J are TRBV4-3 and TRBJ1-6; D may be TRBD1 (6 bases). The germline CDR1 and CDR2 sequences are LGHNA and YSLEER. The CDR3 covers 15 residues. The CDR3 nucleotides read TGCGCCAGCAGCGTTAGGGGGACCTATGATTCACCCCTCCACTTT. This codes for CASSVRGTYDSPLHF.

The chain is built from TRBV30 and TRBJ1-2, with 12 bases fitting TRBD1. Germline-derived CDR1 and CDR2 are GTSNPN and SVGIG (reference sequence). CDR3 length: 13 amino acids. The J segment lost 7 bases and the V segment lost 8 bases, leaving 8 bases of the junction unmatched. CDR3 DNA: TGTGCCCAGACCGGGACAGGGGGCTCTGGCTACACCTTC. Protein: CAQTGTGGSGYTF.

This sequence joins TRBV7-9 and TRBJ2-5, with 9 bases lining up with TRBD1. The CDR3 runs to 15 residues. Germline assignment: CDR1 SEHNR and CDR2 FQNEAQ (reference sequence). J gave up 4 bases and V 2 bases, and 5 bases lay outside the gene matches. The CDR3 sequence is CASSLFDRGAETQYF. CDR3 DNA: TGTGCCAGCAGCTTATTTGACAGGGGGGCAGAGACCCAGTACTTC.

The gene calls are TRBV20-1 and TRBJ2-3; 9 bases are shared with TRBD2. With 3 bases clipped from V and 6 bases from J, the junction kept 22 bases outside the gene matches. Germline V CDR1 and CDR2: DFQATT, SNEGSKA (reference sequence). The length of the CDR3 is 19 residues. The CDR3 coding sequence is TGCAGTGCTAGTTTTCTAGCGGGAAGGCAGTTTTCGGCTCAGGATACGCAGTATTTT. Its protein is CSASFLAGRQFSAQDTQYF.

V gene TRBV7-6 combines with J gene TRBJ2-7, with D possibly matching TRBD2 (5 bases). Trimming shortened V by 4 bases and J by 1 base, and 11 bases separated the two germline ends. The CDR3 runs 14 residues. Germline V CDR1 and CDR2: SGHVS, FNYEAQ. This chain's CDR3 is CASSSPGSSYEQYF. The CDR3 DNA reads TGTGCCAGCAGCTCGCCGGGATCGTCCTACGAGCAGTACTTC.

The rearrangement joins TRBV3-1 (or the pseudogene TRBV3-2) to TRBJ1-2; unclear D gene. This CDR3 has 14 amino acids. Germline CDR1 and CDR2: LGHDT and YNNKEL (reference sequence). Trimming pared 4 bases from V and 0 bases from J, leaving 9 bases between. The CDR3 region is CASSPMASNYGYTF. As DNA, the CDR3 is TGTGCCAGCAGCCCCATGGCTTCTAACTATGGCTACACCTTC.